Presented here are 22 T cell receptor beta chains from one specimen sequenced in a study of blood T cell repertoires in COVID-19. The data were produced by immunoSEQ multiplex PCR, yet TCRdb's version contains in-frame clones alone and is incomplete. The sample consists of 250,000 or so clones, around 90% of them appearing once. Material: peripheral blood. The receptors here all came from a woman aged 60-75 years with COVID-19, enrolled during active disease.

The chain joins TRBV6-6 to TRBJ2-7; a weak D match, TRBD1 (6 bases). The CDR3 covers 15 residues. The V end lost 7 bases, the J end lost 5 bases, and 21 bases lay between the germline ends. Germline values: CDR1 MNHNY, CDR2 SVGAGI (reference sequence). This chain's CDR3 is CASTQHSNRVDEQYF. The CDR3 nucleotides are TGTGCCAGCACCCAACATTCAAACAGGGTGGACGAGCAGTACTTC.

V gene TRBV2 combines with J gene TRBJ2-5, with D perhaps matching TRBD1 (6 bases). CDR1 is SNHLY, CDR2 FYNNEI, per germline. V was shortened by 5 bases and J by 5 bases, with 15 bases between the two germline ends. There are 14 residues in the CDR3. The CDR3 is CASSRYRARETQYF. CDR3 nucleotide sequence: TGTGCCAGCAGTAGATACAGGGCCCGGGAGACCCAGTACTTC.

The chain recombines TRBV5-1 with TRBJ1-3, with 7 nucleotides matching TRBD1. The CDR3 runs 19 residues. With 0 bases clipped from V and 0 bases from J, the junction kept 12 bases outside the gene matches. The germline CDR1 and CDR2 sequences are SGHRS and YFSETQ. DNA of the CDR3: TGCGCCAGCAGCTTGGACGGACAGGTTACACTACCCTCTGGAAACACCATATATTTT. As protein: CASSLDGQVTLPSGNTIYF.

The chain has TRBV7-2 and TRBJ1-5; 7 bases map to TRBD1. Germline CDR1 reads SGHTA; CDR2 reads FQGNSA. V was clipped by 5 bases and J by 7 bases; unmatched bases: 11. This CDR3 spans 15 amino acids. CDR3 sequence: CASSKGDRVYQPQHF. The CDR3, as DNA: TGTGCCAGCAGCAAGGGAGACAGGGTGTACCAGCCCCAGCATTTT.

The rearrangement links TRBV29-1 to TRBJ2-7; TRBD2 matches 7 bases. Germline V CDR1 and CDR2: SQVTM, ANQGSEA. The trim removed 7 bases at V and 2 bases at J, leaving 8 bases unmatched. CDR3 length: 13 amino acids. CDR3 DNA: TGCAGCGCAGCCCCAGCGGGGACCTACGAGCAGTACTTC. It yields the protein CSAAPAGTYEQYF.

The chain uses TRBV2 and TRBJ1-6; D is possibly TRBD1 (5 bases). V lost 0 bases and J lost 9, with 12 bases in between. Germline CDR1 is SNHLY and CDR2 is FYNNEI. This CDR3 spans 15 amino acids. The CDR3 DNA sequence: TGTGCCAGCAGTGAAGCCCGGGGGAGAGGTTCACCCCTCCACTTT. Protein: CASSEARGRGSPLHF.

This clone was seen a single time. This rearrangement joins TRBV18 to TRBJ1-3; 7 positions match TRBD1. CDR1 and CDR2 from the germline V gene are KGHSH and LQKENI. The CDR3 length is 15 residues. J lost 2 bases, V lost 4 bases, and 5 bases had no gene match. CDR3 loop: CASSRGTDAGNTIYF. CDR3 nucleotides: TGTGCCAGCTCACGTGGGACAGACGCTGGAAACACCATATATTTT.

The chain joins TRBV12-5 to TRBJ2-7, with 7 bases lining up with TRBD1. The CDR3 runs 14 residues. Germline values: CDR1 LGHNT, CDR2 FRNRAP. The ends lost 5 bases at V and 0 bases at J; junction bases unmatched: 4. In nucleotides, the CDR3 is TGTGCTAGTGGTCCCGGGACAGTCTCCTACGAGCAGTACTTC. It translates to CASGPGTVSYEQYF.

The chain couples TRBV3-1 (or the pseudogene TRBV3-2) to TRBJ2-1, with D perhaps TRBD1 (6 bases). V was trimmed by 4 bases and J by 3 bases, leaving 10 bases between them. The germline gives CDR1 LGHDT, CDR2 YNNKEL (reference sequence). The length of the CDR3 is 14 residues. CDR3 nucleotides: TGTGCCAGCAGCCTCCAGGGACACTACAATGAGCAGTTCTTC. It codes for CASSLQGHYNEQFF.

This CDR3 is CASSLAGDYGYTF. DNA for the CDR3: TGTGCCAGCAGCTTGGCAGGGGACTATGGCTACACCTTC. The V and J genes are TRBV5-6 and TRBJ1-2; weak D call: TRBD1 (6 bases). Trimming left V 0 bases short and J 3 bases short, with 6 bases between. Germline V gene data show CDR1 as SGHDT and CDR2 as YYEEEE. This CDR3 region has 13 residues.

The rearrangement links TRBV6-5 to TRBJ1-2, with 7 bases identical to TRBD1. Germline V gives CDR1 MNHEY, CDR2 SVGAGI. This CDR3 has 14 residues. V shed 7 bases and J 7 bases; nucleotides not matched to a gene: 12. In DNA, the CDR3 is TGTGCCAGCAATAATCAGGGGGGCGCGGGTGGCTACACCTTC. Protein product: CASNNQGGAGGYTF.

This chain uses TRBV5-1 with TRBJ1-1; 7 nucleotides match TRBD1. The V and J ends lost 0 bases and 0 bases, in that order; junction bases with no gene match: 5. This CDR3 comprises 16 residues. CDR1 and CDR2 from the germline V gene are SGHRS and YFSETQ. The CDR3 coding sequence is TGCGCCAGCAGCTTGGCAGTGGGACAGTTGAACACTGAAGCTTTCTTT. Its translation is CASSLAVGQLNTEAFF.

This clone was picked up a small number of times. Here the CDR3 reads CASSRPPGYEQYF. CDR3 DNA: TGTGCCAGCAGCCGGCCGCCAGGCTACGAGCAGTACTTC. The chain couples TRBV7-2 to TRBJ2-7; D is ambiguous. The V gene lost 5 bases and the J gene lost 3 bases, with 11 bases spanning the gap. CDR1 SGHTA and CDR2 FQGNSA come from the germline V gene. This CDR3 spans 13 amino acids. The full variable domain, with the rest looked up from reference TRBV7-2 and TRBJ2-7, is GAGVSQSPSNKVTEKGKDVELRCDPISGHTALYWYRQSLGQGLEFLIYFQGNSAPDKSGLPSDRFSAERTGGSVSTLTIQRTQQEDSAVYLCASSRPPGYEQYFGPGTRLTVT.

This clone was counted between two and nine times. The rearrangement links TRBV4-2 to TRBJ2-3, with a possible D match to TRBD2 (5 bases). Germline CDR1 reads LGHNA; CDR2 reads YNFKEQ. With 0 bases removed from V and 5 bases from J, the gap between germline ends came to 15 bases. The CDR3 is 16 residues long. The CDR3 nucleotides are TGTGCCAGCAGCCAAGAAGTGGGAGCTCGTGGAGATACGCAGTATTTT. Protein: CASSQEVGARGDTQYF.

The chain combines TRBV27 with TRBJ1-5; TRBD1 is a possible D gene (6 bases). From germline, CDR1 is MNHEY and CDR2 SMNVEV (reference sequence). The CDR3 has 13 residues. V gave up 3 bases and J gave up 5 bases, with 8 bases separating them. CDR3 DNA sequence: TGTGCCAGCAGTTTGGGGGCGGATCAGCCCCAGCATTTT. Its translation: CASSLGADQPQHF.

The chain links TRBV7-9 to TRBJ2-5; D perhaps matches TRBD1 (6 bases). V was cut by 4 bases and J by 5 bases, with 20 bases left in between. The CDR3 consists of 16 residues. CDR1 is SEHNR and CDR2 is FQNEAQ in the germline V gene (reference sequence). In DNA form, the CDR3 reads TGTGCCAGCAGCTCATCCTTCAGGGGAAAGGGGGAGACCCAGTACTTC. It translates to CASSSSFRGKGETQYF.

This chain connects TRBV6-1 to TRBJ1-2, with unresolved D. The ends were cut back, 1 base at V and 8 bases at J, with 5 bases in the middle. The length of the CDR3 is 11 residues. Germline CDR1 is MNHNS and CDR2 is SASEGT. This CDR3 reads CASSEVMGYTF. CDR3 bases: TGTGCCAGCAGTGAAGTCATGGGCTACACCTTC.

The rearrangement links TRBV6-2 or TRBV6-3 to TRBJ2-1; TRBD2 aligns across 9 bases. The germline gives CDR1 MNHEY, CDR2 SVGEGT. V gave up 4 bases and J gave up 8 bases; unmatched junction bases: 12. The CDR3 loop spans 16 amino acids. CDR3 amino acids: CASSSIPGLALYEQFF. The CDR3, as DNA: TGTGCCAGCAGTTCCATACCGGGACTAGCTTTGTATGAGCAGTTCTTC.

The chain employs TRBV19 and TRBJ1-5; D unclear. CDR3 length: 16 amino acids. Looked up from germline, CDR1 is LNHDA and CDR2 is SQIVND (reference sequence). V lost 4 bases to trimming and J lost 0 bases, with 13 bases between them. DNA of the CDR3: TGTGCCAGTAGTACACCTTACACAAATAGCAATCAGCCCCAGCATTTT. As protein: CASSTPYTNSNQPQHF.

This chain's CDR3 is CASSLASEQYF. For the CDR3, the DNA is TGTGCCAGCAGCTTAGCCTCCGAGCAGTACTTC. The rearrangement uses TRBV11-2 and TRBJ2-7; no clear D gene. CDR3 length: 11 amino acids. Germline CDR1 reads SGHAT; CDR2 reads FQNNGV. The germline V and J ends were trimmed by 1 base and 6 bases, with 4 bases remaining between them.

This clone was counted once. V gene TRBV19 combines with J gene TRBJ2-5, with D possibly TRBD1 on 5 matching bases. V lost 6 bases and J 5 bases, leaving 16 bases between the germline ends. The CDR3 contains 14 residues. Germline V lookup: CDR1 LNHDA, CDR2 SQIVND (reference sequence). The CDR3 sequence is CASSITRAAETQYF. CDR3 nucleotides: TGTGCCAGTAGCATAACCAGGGCGGCCGAGACCCAGTACTTC.

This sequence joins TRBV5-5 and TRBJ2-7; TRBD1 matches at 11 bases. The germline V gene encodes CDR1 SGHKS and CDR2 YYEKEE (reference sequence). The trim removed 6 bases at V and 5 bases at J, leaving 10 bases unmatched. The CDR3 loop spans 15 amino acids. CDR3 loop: CASILKDRGLDEQYF. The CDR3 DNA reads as TGTGCCAGCATTCTAAAGGACAGGGGGCTCGACGAGCAGTACTTC.